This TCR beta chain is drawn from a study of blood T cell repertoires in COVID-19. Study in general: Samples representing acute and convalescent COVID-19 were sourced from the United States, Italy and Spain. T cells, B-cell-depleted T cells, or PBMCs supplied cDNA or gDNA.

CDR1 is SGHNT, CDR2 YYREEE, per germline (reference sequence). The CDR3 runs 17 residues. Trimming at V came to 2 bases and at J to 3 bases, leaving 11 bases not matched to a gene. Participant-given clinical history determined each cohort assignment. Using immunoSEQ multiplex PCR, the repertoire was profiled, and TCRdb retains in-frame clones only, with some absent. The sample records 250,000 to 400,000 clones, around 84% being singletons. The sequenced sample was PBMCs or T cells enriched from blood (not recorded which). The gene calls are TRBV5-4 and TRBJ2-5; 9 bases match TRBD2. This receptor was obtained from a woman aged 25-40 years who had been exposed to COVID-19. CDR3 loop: CASSFSGRGGEKETQYF. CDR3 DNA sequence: TGTGCCAGCAGCTTTAGCGGGAGAGGAGGGGAAAAAGAGACCCAGTACTTC.